A single sample is the source of the 3 T cell receptor beta chains below, sequenced in a study of OX40 agonist ivuxolimab in advanced cancers. Preparation of the library involved the immunoSEQ multiplex PCR assay. TCRdb obtained this table from immuneACCESS and retained in-frame rearrangements with V and J assigned. These tables miss some clones; where compared with another copy, unresolved V genes account for less than half of the shortfall, and the remainder is unexplained. The sample records approximately 90,000 clones, more than 70% of which are singletons. The top ten hold around 0.29% of the sample. The sample in question was CD4+ or CD8+ T cells sorted from blood, obtained in a trial of the OX40 agonist ivuxolimab. These TCRs come from an adult with an advanced solid tumor such as melanoma, head and neck, liver or kidney cancer.

This clone appeared a single time. The genes are TRBV5-1 and TRBJ2-5, with 14 positions matching TRBD2. The junction had 9 bases not matched to a gene; V was cut back by 3 bases and J by 5 bases. This CDR3 spans 17 amino acids. Per the germline V gene, CDR1 is SGHRS and CDR2 is YFSETQ. The CDR3 loop is CASSWGTSGGPRETQYF. The CDR3 region has the DNA TGCGCCAGCAGCTGGGGGACTAGCGGGGGCCCCAGGGAGACCCAGTACTTC.

The chain combines TRBV7-8 with TRBJ1-6, with D unclear. V lost 4 bases, J lost 3 bases, and 10 bases lay in between. The CDR3 totals 15 residues. Germline V lookup: CDR1 SGHVS, CDR2 FQNEAQ. In DNA, the CDR3 is TGTGCCAGCAGCTACGGACTGAGCTATAATTCACCCCTCCACTTT. It specifies CASSYGLSYNSPLHF. The full variable domain, in which reference TRBV7-8 and TRBJ1-6 provide the parts outside the CDR3, is GAGVSQSPRYKVAKRGQDVALRCDPISGHVSLFWYQQALGQGPEFLTYFQNEAQLDKSGLPSDRFFAERPEGSVSTLKIQRTQQEDSAVYLCASSYGLSYNSPLHFGNGTRLTVT.

This sequence joins TRBV19 and TRBJ1-6; tentative D call: TRBD1 (5 bases). Germline V gene data show CDR1 as LNHDA and CDR2 as SQIVND (reference sequence). This CDR3 has 12 residues. Trimming pared 9 bases from V and 8 bases from J, leaving 11 bases between. The CDR3 coding sequence is TGTGCCAGCTCATGGGGGGATTCACCCCTCCACTTT. The encoded protein is CASSWGDSPLHF.